This T cell receptor beta chain appears in the sequencing data of a study of cytomegalovirus exposure and HLA in healthy donors. At the level of the study: A data release that came early held approximately 92 million unique TCRs from HLA-typed donors. Genotyping showed around 80% of almost 400 donors falling in the Caucasian-associated ancestry cluster.

The germline V gene encodes CDR1 LNHDA and CDR2 SQIVND (reference sequence). The CDR3 is 14 amino acids. The V segment lost 5 bases and the J segment 9 bases; nucleotides outside the gene matches: 12. Both 60 Vbeta primers and 13 Jbeta primers went into the PCR. Generated by immunoSEQ multiplex PCR, the TCRdb table keeps only in-frame clones and is missing some. The sample contains around 250,000 clones, about 80% of which appear only once. A word on this clone: The antigen is undetermined.

Points from the study as a whole: When analyzed later, a missense DCLRE1C variant was found to be linked to TCR beta V- and J-gene trimming. Earlier findings revealed that most TCR beta V segments proved productive either about 87% or about 30% of the time.

Specimen: PBMCs. The receptor's source is a woman aged 60-70 years in good health and CMV-seropositive. This chain connects TRBV19 to TRBJ1-1; 7 nucleotides align to TRBD1. The CDR3 region has the DNA TGTGCCAGTAGTCCCCAGGGGACAGCGCATCAAGCTTTCTTT. Translated: CASSPQGTAHQAFF.